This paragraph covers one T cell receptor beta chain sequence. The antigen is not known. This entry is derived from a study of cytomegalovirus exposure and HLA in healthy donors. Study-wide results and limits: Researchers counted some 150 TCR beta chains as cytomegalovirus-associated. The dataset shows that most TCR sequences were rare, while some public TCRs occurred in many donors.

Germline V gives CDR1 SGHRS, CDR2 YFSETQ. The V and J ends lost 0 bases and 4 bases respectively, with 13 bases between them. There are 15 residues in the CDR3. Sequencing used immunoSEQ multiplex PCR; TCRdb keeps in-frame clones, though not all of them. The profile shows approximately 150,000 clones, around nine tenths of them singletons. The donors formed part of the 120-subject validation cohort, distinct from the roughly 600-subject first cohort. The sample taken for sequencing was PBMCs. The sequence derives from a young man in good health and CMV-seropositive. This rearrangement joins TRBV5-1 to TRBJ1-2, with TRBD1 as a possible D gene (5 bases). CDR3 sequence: CASSLVRGTRYGYTF. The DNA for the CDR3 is TGCGCCAGCAGCTTGGTTCGGGGGACCCGCTATGGCTACACCTTC.